Each of the 8 T cell receptor beta chains below was sequenced from the same sample in a study of control samples from healthy donors and cancer patients. Assay used: immunoSEQ multiplex PCR; TCRdb lists only in-frame clones, some missing. This sample yields about 55,000 clones, of which around 95% are seen a single time; approximately 1.9% belongs to the top ten. Sequenced material: blood. Source of these receptors: a woman aged 25 to 39 in good health.

V is TRBV27 and J is TRBJ2-4, with TRBD2 matching 13 bases. Germline V CDR1 and CDR2: MNHEY, SMNVEV (reference sequence). J was trimmed by 7 bases and V by 4 bases; bases with no gene match: 19. CDR3 length equals 20 residues. This CDR3 is CASSSPGLAGPLSVRNIQYF. CDR3 in DNA: TGTGCCAGCAGTTCGCCGGGACTAGCGGGGCCTCTATCGGTAAGGAACATTCAGTACTTC.

The CDR3 region is CASSQVGKTQYF. Here the CDR3 DNA reads TGTGCCAGCAGCCAAGTGGGGAAGACCCAGTACTTC. This chain joins TRBV3-1 (or the pseudogene TRBV3-2) and TRBJ2-5; D is undetermined. V shed 1 base and J shed 6 bases, with 6 bases lying between them. This CDR3 comprises 12 residues. Germline CDR1 LGHDT, CDR2 YNNKEL (reference sequence).

The CDR3 reads CASSRDANTGELFF. CDR3 sequence (DNA): TGTGCCAGCAGCCGGGACGCAAACACCGGGGAGCTGTTTTTT. V is TRBV7-8 and J is TRBJ2-2, with D perhaps assigned TRBD1 or TRBD2 (5 bases each). V was pared by 5 bases and J by 2 bases, with 9 bases between. Germline CDR1 is SGHVS and CDR2 is FQNEAQ. The CDR3 length is 14 residues. Based on the CDR3 plus reference TRBV7-8 and TRBJ2-2, the full variable domain is GAGVSQSPRYKVAKRGQDVALRCDPISGHVSLFWYQQALGQGPEFLTYFQNEAQLDKSGLPSDRFFAERPEGSVSTLKIQRTQQEDSAVYLCASSRDANTGELFFGEGSRLTVL.

V usage is TRBV28 and J usage is TRBJ2-7, with D possibly TRBD1 on 6 matching bases. Germline V gene lookup returns CDR1 MDHEN and CDR2 SYDVKM. V dropped 5 bases and J dropped 3 bases, with 14 bases sitting between them. The CDR3 has 14 amino acids. CDR3 in DNA: TGTGCCAGCAGTACACTGGGACAATTCTACGAGCAGTACTTC. It codes for CASSTLGQFYEQYF. Full variable domain (remainder filled in from reference TRBV28 and TRBJ2-7): DVKVTQSSRYLVKRTGEKVFLECVQDMDHENMFWYRQDPGLGLRLIYFSYDVKMKEKGDIPEGYSVSREKKERFSLILESASTNQTSMYLCASSTLGQFYEQYFGPGTRLTVT.

V usage is TRBV11-2 and J usage is TRBJ2-1, with TRBD2 identical over 10 bases. Germline V gene data show CDR1 as SGHAT and CDR2 as FQNNGV. The CDR3 is 17 residues long. V was pared by 1 base and J by 10 bases, with 13 bases of the junction left unmatched. CDR3 bases: TGTGCCAGCAGCTTAGCTATCCTAGCGGGAGTTCATGGGGAGCAGTTCTTC. The encoded protein is CASSLAILAGVHGEQFF.

The CDR3 nucleotides are TGTGCCAGCAGCGCCTTGGACAGTCCGAACACCGGGGAGCTGTTTTTT. Translating gives CASSALDSPNTGELFF. The J gene is TRBJ2-2, the V gene TRBV9; a weak D match, TRBD1 (6 bases). There are 16 residues in the CDR3. V was shortened by 3 bases and J by 0 bases, with 12 bases between the two germline ends. The germline V gene has CDR1 SGDLS and CDR2 YYNGEE.

CDR3 region: CASSIDGRRQGGEKLFF. CDR3 bases: TGTGCCAGTAGTATAGATGGAAGGCGACAGGGCGGTGAAAAACTGTTTTTT. The chain has TRBV19 and TRBJ1-4; 7 positions match TRBD1. V shed 0 bases and J 7 bases; nucleotides not matched to a gene: 11. The CDR3 covers 17 residues. CDR1 and CDR2 (germline): LNHDA, SQIVND (reference sequence).

This chain links TRBV6-5 with TRBJ2-7; tentatively, D is TRBD2 (6 bases). CDR3 length: 15 amino acids. Germline CDR1 reads MNHEY; CDR2 reads SVGAGI. V was clipped by 2 bases and J by 4 bases, with 15 bases between them. The CDR3 DNA is TGTGCCAGCAGTTACAGGGACTCGCTTACTTACGAGCAGTACTTC. Translating it yields CASSYRDSLTYEQYF.